The T cell receptor (beta chain) described here comes from a study of cytomegalovirus exposure and HLA in healthy donors. Study-level information: Early released data had about 85 million unique TCRs, all coming from HLA-typed donors. Study conclusions and caveats: In vitro testing confirmed a few CMV-associated chains as specific for CMV antigens. Later on, a genetic analysis was performed. It linked a missense variant in DCLRE1C with V- and J-gene trimming of TCR beta.

The primer mix had 60 Vbeta and 13 Jbeta primers. The assay was immunoSEQ multiplex PCR, and TCRdb's table has in-frame clones only and misses some. The sample yields 75,000 to 80,000 clones, about 66% seen once. Germline-derived CDR1 and CDR2 are MNHNY and SVGAGI (reference sequence). V lost 4 bases, J lost 3 bases, and 6 bases stayed unmatched. The CDR3 runs 15 residues. In the case of this clone: Its antigen is undetermined.

This clonotype was obtained from a man aged 55 to 69 in good health and CMV-seropositive. Specimen: PBMCs. The chain couples TRBV6-6 to TRBJ2-3, with 8 bases that match TRBD1. The CDR3 protein is CASSFPGQGTDTQYF. CDR3 DNA sequence: TGTGCCAGCAGTTTTCCCGGACAGGGAACAGATACGCAGTATTTT.